The 13 T cell receptor beta chains reported below all come from one sample, sequenced in a study of blood T cell repertoires in COVID-19. Measured with immunoSEQ multiplex PCR; TCRdb has only the in-frame clones, and not every one. The sample has about 350,000 clones; 87% are singletons. The sample taken for sequencing was PBMCs or T cells enriched from blood (not recorded which). The receptors derive from a woman aged 25-40 years who had recovered from COVID-19.

The CDR3 region has the DNA TGCGCCAGCAGCACTGGACAGGGGGCGATTGGAAACACCATATATTTT. This gives the protein CASSTGQGAIGNTIYF. The genes are TRBV5-1 and TRBJ1-3; 11 bases line up with TRBD1. Germline V CDR1 and CDR2: SGHRS, YFSETQ. V was pared by 4 bases and J by 3 bases, with 6 bases of the junction left unmatched. CDR3 length: 16 amino acids.

As for this clone: Distinct nucleotide sequences in the sample also encode this CDR3. This chain uses TRBV28 with TRBJ1-5, with D tentatively TRBD1 (5 bases). V lost 4 bases to trimming and J lost 3 bases, with 7 bases between them. CDR1 is MDHEN and CDR2 is SYDVKM in the germline V gene. CDR3 length: 13 amino acids. This CDR3 reads CASSSGSNQPQHF. The DNA of the CDR3 is TGTGCCAGCAGTTCAGGGTCCAATCAGCCCCAGCATTTT.

In its sample, this clone was seen a few times. This chain joins TRBV2 and TRBJ2-1; 7 bases are shared with TRBD1. Germline values: CDR1 SNHLY, CDR2 FYNNEI. J was trimmed by 5 bases and V by 5 bases; bases with no gene match: 9. The CDR3 runs to 15 residues. For the CDR3, the DNA is TGTGCCAGCAGTCAACAGGGGTTTAAAGACAATGAGCAGTTCTTC. This sequence encodes CASSQQGFKDNEQFF.

The count of this clone is one. The chain uses TRBV7-9 and TRBJ2-5; D is unresolved. The germline V gene has CDR1 SEHNR and CDR2 FQNEAQ (reference sequence). V lost 11 bases, J lost 2 bases, and 12 bases lay in between. This CDR3 contains 12 residues. The CDR3 coding sequence is TGTGCCTCCTCTCGAGCGCAAGAGACCCAGTACTTC. This sequence encodes CASSRAQETQYF.

The chain couples TRBV25-1 to TRBJ2-5; TRBD1 matches at 9 bases. The germline CDR1 and CDR2 sequences are MGHDK and SYGVNS. V trimming: 0 bases; J trimming: 7 bases; junction bases outside the gene matches: 9. CDR3 length equals 16 residues. The CDR3 DNA follows: TGTGCCAGCAGTGAATACCGGGGGGACAGGGCGCCGACCCAGTACTTC. This gives the protein CASSEYRGDRAPTQYF.

The V gene is TRBV12-5, the J gene TRBJ2-2; D not resolved. Germline V gives CDR1 LGHNT, CDR2 FRNRAP. Trimming left V 3 bases short and J 1 base short, with 9 bases between. The CDR3 is 15 residues long. The CDR3 nucleotides are TGTGCTAGTGGTTTCCGACACCTGAACACCGGGGAGCTGTTTTTT. It translates to CASGFRHLNTGELFF. Looking up the rest from reference TRBV12-5 and TRBJ2-2 gives the full variable domain: DARVTQTPRHKVTEMGQEVTMRCQPILGHNTVFWYRQTMMQGLELLAYFRNRAPLDDSGMPKDRFSAEMPDATLATLKIQPSEPRDSAVYFCASGFRHLNTGELFFGEGSRLTVL.

This clone was detected a few times. The chain recombines TRBV15 with TRBJ2-2; D remains unclear. The germline V gene has CDR1 LNHNV and CDR2 YYDKDF (reference sequence). Trimming took 1 base from V and 2 from J, leaving 11 bases between them. The CDR3 sequence is 16 residues long. CDR3: CATSRVLQLNTGELFF. DNA of the CDR3: TGTGCCACCAGCAGAGTTCTACAGCTCAACACCGGGGAGCTGTTTTTT.

This clone was seen just once. The chain couples TRBV10-2 to TRBJ2-3; 11 bases are a match to TRBD2. Trimming removed 0 bases from V and 4 bases from J; junction bases left unmatched: 9. The CDR3 loop spans 18 amino acids. Germline CDR1 WSHSY, CDR2 SAAADI. The CDR3 DNA sequence: TGCGCCAGCAGTGAGTCACGACTAGCGGGGAGGATCGCAGATACGCAGTATTTT. It yields the protein CASSESRLAGRIADTQYF.

This sequence joins TRBV27 and TRBJ2-7; tentatively, D is TRBD1 (6 bases). CDR3 length equals 14 residues. Germline CDR1 is MNHEY and CDR2 is SMNVEV (reference sequence). Deletions cut 3 bases from V and 0 bases from J, with 9 bases between. The CDR3 spells CASSFTRGSYEQYF. CDR3 coding DNA: TGTGCCAGCAGTTTTACCAGGGGCTCCTACGAGCAGTACTTC.

This chain links TRBV7-8 with TRBJ2-7; 10 bases fit TRBD2. Germline V gene data show CDR1 as SGHVS and CDR2 as FQNEAQ. The CDR3 covers 18 residues. V was pared by 1 base and J by 2 bases, with 11 bases of the junction left unmatched. CDR3 amino acids: CASSLGRLAGAQPYEQYF. DNA for the CDR3: TGTGCCAGCAGCTTAGGTCGTCTAGCGGGGGCCCAACCCTACGAGCAGTACTTC.

The rearrangement uses TRBV28 and TRBJ1-2, with TRBD1 matching 7 bases. The CDR3 runs 13 residues. J was trimmed by 7 bases and V by 4 bases; bases with no gene match: 6. Germline values: CDR1 MDHEN, CDR2 SYDVKM. The CDR3 DNA reads TGTGCCAGCAGTTCGGCAGACAGGGTTGGCTACACCTTC. It specifies CASSSADRVGYTF.

This chain joins TRBV4-1 and TRBJ1-2; 10 bases match TRBD1. CDR3 size: 15 residues. Looked up from germline, CDR1 is MGHRA and CDR2 is YSYEKL. The ends lost 3 bases at V and 5 bases at J; junction bases unmatched: 6. This chain's CDR3 is CASSQRQGQGYGYTF. CDR3 sequence (DNA): TGCGCCAGCAGCCAGCGGCAGGGACAGGGGTATGGCTACACCTTC.

The chain is built from TRBV28 and TRBJ1-1; 7 bases agree with TRBD1. CDR1 and CDR2 (germline): MDHEN, SYDVKM. J lost 1 base, V lost 0 bases, and 2 bases had no gene match. The CDR3 runs to 15 residues. This chain's CDR3 is CASSLWTGPNTEAFF. Here the CDR3 DNA reads TGTGCCAGCAGTTTATGGACAGGGCCGAACACTGAAGCTTTCTTT.